Described below is a single TCR beta chain sequence and its context. It was across several immunoSEQ plates that each subset's genomic DNA was evenly split. Sequencing used immunoSEQ multiplex PCR; TCRdb keeps in-frame clones, though not all of them. The table has approximately 2,000,000 clones, just under 95% seen once. These data originate in a study of shared clonotypes between healthy human individuals. Across the study: Researchers drew samples from a couple of women and a few men aged 18 to 49. Per donor, CD8 memory used one plate, CD8 naive used two, CD4 memory used three and CD4 naive used three.

Trimming shortened V by 4 bases and J by 8 bases, and 17 bases separated the two germline ends. CDR1 SGHDN and CDR2 FVKESK come from the germline V gene. This CDR3 has 15 amino acids. CD45RO negativity and positive selection for CCR7 defined naive CD8 cells, a population that excluded terminally differentiated effector memory CD45RA+ cells. Adult donors, all healthy and HIV-negative, had no recent acute infections or vaccinations. Material for sequencing was naive CD8+ T cells from PBMCs. The chain couples TRBV14 to TRBJ1-4; maybe TRBD1 (6 bases). The source of this sequence is a man between 18 and 35 years old in good health. Some clones in this sample may be carry-over from other donors' samples. DNA for the CDR3: TGTGCCAGCAGCCCGGACAGCCTCCAACGGGAAAAACTGTTTTTT. Residues: CASSPDSLQREKLFF. The whole variable domain, filled in from reference TRBV14 and TRBJ1-4, reads EAGVTQFPSHSVIEKGQTVTLRCDPISGHDNLYWYRRVMGKEIKFLLHFVKESKQDESGMPNNRFLAERTGGTYSTLKVQPAELEDSGVYFCASSPDSLQREKLFFGSGTQLSVL.